Below are 3 T cell receptor beta chains sequenced from a single sample in a study of cytomegalovirus exposure and HLA in healthy donors. Produced via immunoSEQ multiplex PCR; TCRdb's table is partial and in-frame only. The sample holds over 150,000 clones, 89% seen once. Sequencing was carried out using PBMCs. All receptors come from a young woman in good health and CMV-seropositive.

This clone was detected only once. V gene TRBV14 combines with J gene TRBJ1-2; a weak D match, TRBD1 (5 bases). There are 13 residues in the CDR3. V was clipped by 6 bases and J by 8 bases, with 16 bases between them. Germline CDR1 and CDR2: SGHDN and FVKESK. Here the CDR3 DNA reads TGTGCCAGCAGTTTCTCGGGGGGGTTCGGCTACACCTTC. It encodes CASSFSGGFGYTF.

The chain links TRBV25-1 to TRBJ1-1; TRBD1 matches at 7 bases. Germline-derived CDR1 and CDR2 are MGHDK and SYGVNS. The CDR3 contains 12 residues. V lost 3 bases and J lost 10; bases outside the gene matches: 5. The CDR3 reads CASSDSGQSAFF. The CDR3 DNA reads TGTGCCAGCAGTGACTCGGGACAGTCAGCTTTCTTT. Full variable domain (outside the CDR3, taken from reference TRBV25-1 and TRBJ1-1): EADIYQTPRYLVIGTGKKITLECSQTMGHDKMYWYQQDPGMELHLIHYSYGVNSTEKGDLSSESTVSRIRTEHFPLTLESARPSHTSQYLCASSDSGQSAFFGQGTRLTVV.

The genes are TRBV6-6 and TRBJ2-4; 9 nucleotides line up with TRBD1. V gave up 6 bases and J gave up 5 bases; unmatched junction bases: 11. Germline values: CDR1 MNHNY, CDR2 SVGAGI (reference sequence). This CDR3 has 16 amino acids. In DNA form, the CDR3 reads TGTGCCAGCAGACGCTCCGGACAGGGGATTCAAAACATTCAGTACTTC. Encoded protein: CASRRSGQGIQNIQYF.